This TCR beta chain was sequenced during a study of a mutant IDH1 vaccine in newly diagnosed glioma. Study-level information: The first vaccination came 4-6 weeks after radiotherapy alone, or with temozolomide cycles.

Concerning this clone: Its antigen is not known.

The CDR3 loop spans 14 amino acids. The V gene end was trimmed by 5 bases and the J gene end by 7 bases; junction bases not matched to a gene: 8. Germline V gene sequence: CDR1 MDHEN, CDR2 SYDVKM. Profiled with immunoSEQ multiplex PCR; TCRdb holds only in-frame clones, not every one. The table lists under 14,000 clones, about 87% of them singletons. The sample's time point: week 23, last vaccination. Each dose delivered 300 ug of mutant IDH1 20-mer peptide subcutaneously with imiquimod. This receptor was identified in a woman between 40 and 55 years old with glioma. Some clones in this sample may be carry-over from other donors' samples. Sequences were derived from PBMCs, sampled from a glioma patient whose treatment included an IDH1 peptide vaccine. The chain links TRBV28 to TRBJ1-5; 7 bases are a match to TRBD1. The CDR3 spells CASSPRQGGQPQHF. The CDR3 DNA is TGTGCCAGCAGTCCCAGACAGGGAGGGCAGCCCCAGCATTTT. Filled out from reference TRBV28 and TRBJ1-5, the complete variable domain reads DVKVTQSSRYLVKRTGEKVFLECVQDMDHENMFWYRQDPGLGLRLIYFSYDVKMKEKGDIPEGYSVSREKKERFSLILESASTNQTSMYLCASSPRQGGQPQHFGDGTRLSIL.